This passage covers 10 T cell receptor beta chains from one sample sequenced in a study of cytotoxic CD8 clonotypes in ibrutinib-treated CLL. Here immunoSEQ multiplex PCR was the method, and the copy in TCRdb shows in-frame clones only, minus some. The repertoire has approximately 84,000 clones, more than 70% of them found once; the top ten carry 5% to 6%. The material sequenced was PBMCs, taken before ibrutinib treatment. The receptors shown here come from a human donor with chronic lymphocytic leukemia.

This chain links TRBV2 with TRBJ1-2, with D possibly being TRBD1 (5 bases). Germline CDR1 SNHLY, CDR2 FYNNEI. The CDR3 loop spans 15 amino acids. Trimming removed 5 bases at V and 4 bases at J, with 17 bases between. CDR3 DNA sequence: TGTGCCAGCAGTACTCCGGACCGGGACGTCTATGGCTACACCTTC. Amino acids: CASSTPDRDVYGYTF.

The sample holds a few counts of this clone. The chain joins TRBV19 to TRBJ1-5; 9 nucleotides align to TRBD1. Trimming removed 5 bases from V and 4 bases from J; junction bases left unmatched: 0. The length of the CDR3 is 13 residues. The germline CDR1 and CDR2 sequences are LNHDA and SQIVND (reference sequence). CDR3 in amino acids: CASSGTGNQPQHF. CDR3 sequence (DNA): TGTGCCAGTAGTGGGACAGGGAATCAGCCCCAGCATTTT.

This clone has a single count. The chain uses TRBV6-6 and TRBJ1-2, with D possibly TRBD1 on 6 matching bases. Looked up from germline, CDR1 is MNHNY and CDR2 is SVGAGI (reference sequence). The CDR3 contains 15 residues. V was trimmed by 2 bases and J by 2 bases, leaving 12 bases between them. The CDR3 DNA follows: TGTGCCAGCAGTTACGGGCAGGGGTTGAACTATGGCTACACCTTC. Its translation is CASSYGQGLNYGYTF.

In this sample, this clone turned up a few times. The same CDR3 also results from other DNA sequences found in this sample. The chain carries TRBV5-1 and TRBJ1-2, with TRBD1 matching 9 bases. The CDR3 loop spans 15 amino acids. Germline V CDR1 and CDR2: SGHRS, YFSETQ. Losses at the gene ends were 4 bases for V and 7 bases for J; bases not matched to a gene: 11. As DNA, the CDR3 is TGCGCCAGCAGCGCAGAGGGACAGGGATTCGGTGGCTACACCTTC. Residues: CASSAEGQGFGGYTF.

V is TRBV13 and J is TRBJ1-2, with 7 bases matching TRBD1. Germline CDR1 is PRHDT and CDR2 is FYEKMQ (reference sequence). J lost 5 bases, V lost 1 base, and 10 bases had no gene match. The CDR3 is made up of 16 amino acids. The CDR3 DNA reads TGTGCCAGCAGCTTAGAGCGGGGACAGTCGGATTATGGCTACACCTTC. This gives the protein CASSLERGQSDYGYTF.

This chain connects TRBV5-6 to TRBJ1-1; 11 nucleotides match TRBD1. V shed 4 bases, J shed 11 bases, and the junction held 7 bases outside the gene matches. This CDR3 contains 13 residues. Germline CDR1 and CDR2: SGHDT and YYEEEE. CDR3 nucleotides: TGTGCCAGCAGCCTAGGACAGGGGGCTCGGGCTTTCTTT. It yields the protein CASSLGQGARAFF.

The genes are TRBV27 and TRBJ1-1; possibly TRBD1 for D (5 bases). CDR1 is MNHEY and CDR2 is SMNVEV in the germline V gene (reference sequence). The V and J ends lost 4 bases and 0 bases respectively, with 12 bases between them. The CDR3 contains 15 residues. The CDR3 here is CASSSWDPLNTEAFF. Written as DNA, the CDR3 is TGTGCCAGCAGTTCCTGGGACCCCCTGAACACTGAAGCTTTCTTT.

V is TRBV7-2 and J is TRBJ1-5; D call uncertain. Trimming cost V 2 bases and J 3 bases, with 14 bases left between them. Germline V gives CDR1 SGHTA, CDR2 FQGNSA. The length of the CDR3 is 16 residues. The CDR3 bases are TGTGCCAGCAGCTTATGGGGTATCCGCATCAATCAGCCCCAGCATTTT. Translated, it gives CASSLWGIRINQPQHF.

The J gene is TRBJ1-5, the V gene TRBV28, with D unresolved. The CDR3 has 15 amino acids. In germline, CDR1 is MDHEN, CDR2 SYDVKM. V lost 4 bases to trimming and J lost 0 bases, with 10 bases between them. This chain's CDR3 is CASSSPDYSNQPQHF. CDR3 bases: TGTGCCAGCAGTTCCCCAGACTATAGCAATCAGCCCCAGCATTTT.

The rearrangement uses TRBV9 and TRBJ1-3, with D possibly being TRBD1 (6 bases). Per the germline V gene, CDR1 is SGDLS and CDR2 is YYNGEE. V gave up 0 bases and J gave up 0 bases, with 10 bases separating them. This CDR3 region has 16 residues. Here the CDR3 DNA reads TGTGCCAGCAGCGTAGGGACAGCCTCCTCTGGAAACACCATATATTTT. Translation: CASSVGTASSGNTIYF.